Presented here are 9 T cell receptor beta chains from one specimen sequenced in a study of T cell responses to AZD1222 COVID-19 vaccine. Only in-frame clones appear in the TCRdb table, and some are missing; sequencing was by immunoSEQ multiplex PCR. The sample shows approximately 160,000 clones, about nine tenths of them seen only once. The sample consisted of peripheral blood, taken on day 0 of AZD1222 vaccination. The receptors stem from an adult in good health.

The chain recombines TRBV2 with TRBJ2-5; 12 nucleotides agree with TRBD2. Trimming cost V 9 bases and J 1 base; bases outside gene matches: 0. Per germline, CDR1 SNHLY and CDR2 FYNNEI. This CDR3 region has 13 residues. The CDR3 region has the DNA TGTGCCAGGACTAGCGGGGGCCAAGAGACCCAGTACTTC. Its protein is CARTSGGQETQYF.

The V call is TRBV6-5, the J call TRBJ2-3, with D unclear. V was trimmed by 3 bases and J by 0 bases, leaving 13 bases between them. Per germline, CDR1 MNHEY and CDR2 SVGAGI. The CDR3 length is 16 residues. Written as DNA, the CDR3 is TGTGCCAGCAGTTATGAAATCCGACTGAGCACAGATACGCAGTATTTT. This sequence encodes CASSYEIRLSTDTQYF.

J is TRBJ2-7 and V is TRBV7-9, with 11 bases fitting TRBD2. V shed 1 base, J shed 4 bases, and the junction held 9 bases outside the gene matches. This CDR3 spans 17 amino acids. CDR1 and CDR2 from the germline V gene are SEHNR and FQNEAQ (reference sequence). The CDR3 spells CASSLGSLAGDGYEQYF. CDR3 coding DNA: TGTGCCAGCAGCTTAGGTTCACTAGCGGGGGATGGATACGAGCAGTACTTC.

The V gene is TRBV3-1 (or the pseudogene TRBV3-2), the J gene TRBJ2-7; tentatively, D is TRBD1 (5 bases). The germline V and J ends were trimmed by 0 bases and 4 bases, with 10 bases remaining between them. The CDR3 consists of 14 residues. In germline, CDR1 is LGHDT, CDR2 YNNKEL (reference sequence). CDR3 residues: CASSQEGALYEQYF. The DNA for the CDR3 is TGTGCCAGCAGCCAAGAAGGGGCACTTTACGAGCAGTACTTC.

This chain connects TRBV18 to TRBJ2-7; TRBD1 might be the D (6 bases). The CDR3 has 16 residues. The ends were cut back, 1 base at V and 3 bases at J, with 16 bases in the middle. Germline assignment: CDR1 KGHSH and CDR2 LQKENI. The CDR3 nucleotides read TGTGCCAGCTCACCACTCCGGGACATATCGGTCTACGAGCAGTACTTC. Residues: CASSPLRDISVYEQYF.

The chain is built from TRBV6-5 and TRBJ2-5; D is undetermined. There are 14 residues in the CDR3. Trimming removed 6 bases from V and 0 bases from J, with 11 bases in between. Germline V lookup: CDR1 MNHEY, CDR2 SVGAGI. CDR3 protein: CASSPARHQETQYF. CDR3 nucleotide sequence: TGTGCCAGCAGCCCCGCCCGGCACCAAGAGACCCAGTACTTC.

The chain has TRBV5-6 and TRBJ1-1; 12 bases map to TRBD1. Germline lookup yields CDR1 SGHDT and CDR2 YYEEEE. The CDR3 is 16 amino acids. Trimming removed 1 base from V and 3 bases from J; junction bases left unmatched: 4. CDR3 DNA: TGTGCCAGCAGCTTGTGGGACAGGGGGCGGTACACTGAAGCTTTCTTT. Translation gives CASSLWDRGRYTEAFF.

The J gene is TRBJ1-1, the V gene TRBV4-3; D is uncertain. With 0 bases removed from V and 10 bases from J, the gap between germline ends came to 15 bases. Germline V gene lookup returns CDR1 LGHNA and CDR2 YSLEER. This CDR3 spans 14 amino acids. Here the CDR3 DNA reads TGCGCCAGCAGCCAAGATACCCAAACTATCGGAGCTTTCTTT. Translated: CASSQDTQTIGAFF.

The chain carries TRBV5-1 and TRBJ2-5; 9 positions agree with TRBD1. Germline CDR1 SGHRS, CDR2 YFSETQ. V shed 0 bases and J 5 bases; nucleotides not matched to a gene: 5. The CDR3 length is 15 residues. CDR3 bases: TGCGCCAGCAGCTTGGAGGACAGGGGAGGGGAGACCCAGTACTTC. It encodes CASSLEDRGGETQYF. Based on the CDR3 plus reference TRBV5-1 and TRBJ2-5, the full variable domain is KAGVTQTPRYLIKTRGQQVTLSCSPISGHRSVSWYQQTPGQGLQFLFEYFSETQRNKGNFPGRFSGRQFSNSRSEMNVSTLELGDSALYLCASSLEDRGGETQYFGPGTRLLVL.